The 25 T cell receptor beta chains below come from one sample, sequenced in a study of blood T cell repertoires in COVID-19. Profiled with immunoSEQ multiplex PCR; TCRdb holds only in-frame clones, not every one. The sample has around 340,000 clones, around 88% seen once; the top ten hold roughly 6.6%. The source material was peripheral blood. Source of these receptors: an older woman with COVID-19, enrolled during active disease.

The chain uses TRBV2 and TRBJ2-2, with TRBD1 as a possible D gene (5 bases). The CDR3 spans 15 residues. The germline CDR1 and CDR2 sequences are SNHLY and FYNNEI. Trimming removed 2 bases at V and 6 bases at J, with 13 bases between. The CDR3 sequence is CASSETSGKAGELFF. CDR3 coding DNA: TGTGCCAGCAGTGAAACCTCAGGGAAGGCCGGGGAGCTGTTTTTT. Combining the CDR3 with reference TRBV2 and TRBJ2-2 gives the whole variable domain EPEVTQTPSHQVTQMGQEVILRCVPISNHLYFYWYRQILGQKVEFLVSFYNNEISEKSEIFDDQFSVERPDGSNFTLKIRSTKLEDSAMYFCASSETSGKAGELFFGEGSRLTVL.

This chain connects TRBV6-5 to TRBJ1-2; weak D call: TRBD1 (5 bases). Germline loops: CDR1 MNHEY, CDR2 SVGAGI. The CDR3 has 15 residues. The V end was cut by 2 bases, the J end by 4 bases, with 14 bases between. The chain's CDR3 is CASSYLYRGTYGYTF. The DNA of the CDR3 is TGTGCCAGCAGTTACCTATACCGCGGGACCTATGGCTACACCTTC.

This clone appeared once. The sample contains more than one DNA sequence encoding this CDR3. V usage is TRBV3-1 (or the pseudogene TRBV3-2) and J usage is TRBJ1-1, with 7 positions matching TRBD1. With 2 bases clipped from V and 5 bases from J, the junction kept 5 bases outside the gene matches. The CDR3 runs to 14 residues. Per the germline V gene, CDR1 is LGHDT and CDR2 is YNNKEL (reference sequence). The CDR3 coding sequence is TGTGCCAGCAGCCAACCAGGGGGAGGTACTGAAGCTTTCTTT. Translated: CASSQPGGGTEAFF.

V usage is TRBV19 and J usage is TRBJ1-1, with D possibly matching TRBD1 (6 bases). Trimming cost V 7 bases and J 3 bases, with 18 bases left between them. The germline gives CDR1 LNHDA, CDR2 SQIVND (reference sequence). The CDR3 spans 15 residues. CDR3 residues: CASKVGAGRDTEAFF. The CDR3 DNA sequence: TGTGCCAGTAAAGTGGGGGCAGGGCGGGACACTGAAGCTTTCTTT. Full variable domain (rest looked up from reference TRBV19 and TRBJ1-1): DGGITQSPKYLFRKEGQNVTLSCEQNLNHDAMYWYRQDPGQGLRLIYYSQIVNDFQKGDIAEGYSVSREKKESFPLTVTSAQKNPTAFYLCASKVGAGRDTEAFFGQGTRLTVV.

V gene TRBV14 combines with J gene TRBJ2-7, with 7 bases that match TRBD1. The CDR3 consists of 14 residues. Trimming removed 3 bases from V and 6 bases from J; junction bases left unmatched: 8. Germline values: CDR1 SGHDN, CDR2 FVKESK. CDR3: CASSQLDRDLEQYF. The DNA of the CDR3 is TGTGCCAGCAGCCAGCTCGACAGGGATCTCGAGCAGTACTTC.

The CDR3 here is CASSVDRANEQFF. The CDR3 region has the DNA TGTGCCAGCAGCGTAGATCGAGCCAATGAGCAGTTCTTC. The chain carries TRBV9 and TRBJ2-1; D is unclear. The V end lost 0 bases, the J end lost 6 bases, and 7 bases lay between the germline ends. The CDR3 contains 13 residues. Germline loops: CDR1 SGDLS, CDR2 YYNGEE.

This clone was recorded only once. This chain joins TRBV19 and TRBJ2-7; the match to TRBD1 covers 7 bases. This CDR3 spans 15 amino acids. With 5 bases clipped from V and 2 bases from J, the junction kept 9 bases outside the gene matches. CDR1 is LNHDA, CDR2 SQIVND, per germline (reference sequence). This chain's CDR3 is CASSAQTGLPYEQYF. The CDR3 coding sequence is TGTGCCAGTAGTGCGCAGACAGGGCTTCCCTACGAGCAGTACTTC.

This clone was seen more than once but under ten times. In nucleotides, the CDR3 is TGTGCCAGCAGTGAAGGGGGAGGGGGGGCAGTACGGTACGAGCAGTACTTC. It is translated as CASSEGGGGAVRYEQYF. The chain couples TRBV6-1 to TRBJ2-7, with a weak D call TRBD2 (7 bases). V lost 1 base and J lost 4, with 20 bases in between. Germline CDR1 and CDR2: MNHNS and SASEGT. CDR3 size: 17 residues.

The CDR3: CSARDRSSYNEQFF. CDR3 coding DNA: TGCAGCGCCAGGGACAGGAGCTCCTACAATGAGCAGTTCTTC. The chain is built from TRBV29-1 and TRBJ2-1; 8 nucleotides match TRBD1. The CDR3 spans 14 residues. CDR1 and CDR2 (germline): SQVTM, ANQGSEA. V gave up 7 bases and J gave up 0 bases; unmatched junction bases: 5.

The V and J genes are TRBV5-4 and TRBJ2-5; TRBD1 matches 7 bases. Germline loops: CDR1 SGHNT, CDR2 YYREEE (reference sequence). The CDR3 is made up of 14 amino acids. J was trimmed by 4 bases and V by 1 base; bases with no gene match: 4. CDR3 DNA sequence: TGTGCCAGCAGCTTGAAGGCAGGGGGAGAGACCCAGTACTTC. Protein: CASSLKAGGETQYF.

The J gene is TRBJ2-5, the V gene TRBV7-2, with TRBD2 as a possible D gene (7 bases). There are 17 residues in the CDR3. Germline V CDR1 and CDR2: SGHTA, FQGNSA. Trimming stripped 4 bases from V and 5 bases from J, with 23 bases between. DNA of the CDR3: TGTGCCAGCAGCTCCCTAGGACGACCGGGGGGCTTGGAGACCCAGTACTTC. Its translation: CASSSLGRPGGLETQYF.

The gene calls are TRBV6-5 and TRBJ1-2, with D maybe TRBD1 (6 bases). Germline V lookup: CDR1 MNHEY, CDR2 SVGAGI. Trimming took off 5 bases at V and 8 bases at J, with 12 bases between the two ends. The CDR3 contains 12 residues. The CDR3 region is CASSLTGRGYTF. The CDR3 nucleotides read TGTGCCAGCAGTCTTACAGGGCGCGGCTACACCTTC.

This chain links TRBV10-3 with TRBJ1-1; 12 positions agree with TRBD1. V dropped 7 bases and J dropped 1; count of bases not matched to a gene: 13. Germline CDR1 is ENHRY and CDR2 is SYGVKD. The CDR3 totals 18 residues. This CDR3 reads CAITETGQGAPGNTEAFF. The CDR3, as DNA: TGTGCCATCACCGAGACGGGACAGGGGGCACCCGGGAACACTGAAGCTTTCTTT.

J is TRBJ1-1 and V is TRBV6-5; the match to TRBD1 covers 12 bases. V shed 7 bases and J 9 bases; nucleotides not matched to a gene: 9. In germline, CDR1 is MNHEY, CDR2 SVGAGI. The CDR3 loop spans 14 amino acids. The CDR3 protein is CASNPGTGGKKAFF. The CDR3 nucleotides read TGTGCCAGCAATCCCGGGACAGGGGGCAAAAAAGCTTTCTTT.

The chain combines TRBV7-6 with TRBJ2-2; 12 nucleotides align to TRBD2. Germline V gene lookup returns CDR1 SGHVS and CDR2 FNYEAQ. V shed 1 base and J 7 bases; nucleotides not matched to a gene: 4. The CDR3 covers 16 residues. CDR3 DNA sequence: TGTGCCAGCAGCTTAGGGACTAGCGGGGTCCACGGGGAGCTGTTTTTT. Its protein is CASSLGTSGVHGELFF.

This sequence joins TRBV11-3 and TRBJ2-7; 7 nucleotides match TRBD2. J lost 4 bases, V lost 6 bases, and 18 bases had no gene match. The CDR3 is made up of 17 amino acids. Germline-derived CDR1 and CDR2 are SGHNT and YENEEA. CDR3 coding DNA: TGTGCCAGCAGAGGGGTGCGTGGCGGGGGAGGTACATACGAGCAGTACTTC. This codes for CASRGVRGGGGTYEQYF.

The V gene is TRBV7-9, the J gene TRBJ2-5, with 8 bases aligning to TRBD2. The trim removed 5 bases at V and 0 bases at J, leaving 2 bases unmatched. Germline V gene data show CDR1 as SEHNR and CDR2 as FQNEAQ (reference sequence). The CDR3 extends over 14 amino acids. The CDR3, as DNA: TGTGCCAGCAGCCCACTAGCGGACCAAGAGACCCAGTACTTC. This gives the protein CASSPLADQETQYF.

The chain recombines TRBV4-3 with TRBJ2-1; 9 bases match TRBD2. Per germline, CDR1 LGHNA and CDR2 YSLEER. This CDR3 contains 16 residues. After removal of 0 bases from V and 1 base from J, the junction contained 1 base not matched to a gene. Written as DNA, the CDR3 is TGCGCCAGCAGCCAAGATCTAGCGGGGTCCTACAATGAGCAGTTCTTC. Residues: CASSQDLAGSYNEQFF.

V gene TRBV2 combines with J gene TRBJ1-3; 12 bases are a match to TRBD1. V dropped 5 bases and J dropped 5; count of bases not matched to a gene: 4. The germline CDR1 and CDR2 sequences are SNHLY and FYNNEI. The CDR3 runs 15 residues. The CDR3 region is CASSTGQGARNTIYF. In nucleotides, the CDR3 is TGTGCCAGCAGTACGGGACAGGGGGCAAGAAACACCATATATTTT.

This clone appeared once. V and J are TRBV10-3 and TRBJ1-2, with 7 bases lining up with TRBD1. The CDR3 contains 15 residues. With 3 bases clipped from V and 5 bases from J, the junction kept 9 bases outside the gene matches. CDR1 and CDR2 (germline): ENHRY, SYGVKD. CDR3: CAISESPGQTYGYTF. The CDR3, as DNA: TGTGCCATCAGTGAATCCCCGGGACAGACATATGGCTACACCTTC.

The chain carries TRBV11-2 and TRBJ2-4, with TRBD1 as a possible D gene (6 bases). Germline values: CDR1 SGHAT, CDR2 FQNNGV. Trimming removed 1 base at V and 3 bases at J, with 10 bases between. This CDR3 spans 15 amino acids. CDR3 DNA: TGTGCCAGCAGCTTAGGTGACAGGCTCAAAAACATTCAGTACTTC. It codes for CASSLGDRLKNIQYF.

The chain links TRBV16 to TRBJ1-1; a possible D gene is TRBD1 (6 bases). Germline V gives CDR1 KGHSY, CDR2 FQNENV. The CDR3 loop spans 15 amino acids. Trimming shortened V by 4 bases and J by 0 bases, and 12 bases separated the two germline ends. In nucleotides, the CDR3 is TGTGCCAGCAGCCCTCGACAGGCCTTGAACACTGAAGCTTTCTTT. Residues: CASSPRQALNTEAFF.

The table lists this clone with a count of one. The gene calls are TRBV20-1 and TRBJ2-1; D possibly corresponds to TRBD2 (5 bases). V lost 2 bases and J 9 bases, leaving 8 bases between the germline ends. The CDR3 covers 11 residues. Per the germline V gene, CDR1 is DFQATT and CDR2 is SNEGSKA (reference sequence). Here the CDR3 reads CSARYGLEQFF. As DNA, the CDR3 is TGCAGTGCTAGATACGGACTTGAGCAGTTCTTC.

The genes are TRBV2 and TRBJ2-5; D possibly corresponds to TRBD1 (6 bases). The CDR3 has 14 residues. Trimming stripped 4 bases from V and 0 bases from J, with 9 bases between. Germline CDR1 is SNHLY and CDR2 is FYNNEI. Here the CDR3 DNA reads TGTGCCAGCAGTGGCCGGGACAACCAAGAGACCCAGTACTTC. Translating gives CASSGRDNQETQYF.

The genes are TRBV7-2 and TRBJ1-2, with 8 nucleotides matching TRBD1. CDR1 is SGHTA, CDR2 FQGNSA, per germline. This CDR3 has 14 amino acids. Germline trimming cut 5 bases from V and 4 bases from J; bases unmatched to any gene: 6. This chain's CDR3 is CASSGTGPVYGYTF. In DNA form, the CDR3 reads TGTGCCAGCAGCGGGACAGGCCCAGTCTATGGCTACACCTTC.